Presented here are 20 T cell receptor beta chains from one specimen sequenced in a study of control samples from healthy donors and cancer patients. Clones were sequenced by immunoSEQ multiplex PCR, and TCRdb holds only the in-frame ones, with some missing. The table has over 200,000 clones, about 80% seen once. Sequencing used PBMCs. The source is a woman between 55 and 75 years old with lung cancer.

Here the CDR3 reads CASSREAGDADTQYF. The CDR3 DNA sequence: TGTGCCAGCAGCAGAGAAGCGGGAGACGCAGATACGCAGTATTTT. The chain recombines TRBV2 with TRBJ2-3; TRBD2 matches at 8 bases. Germline V CDR1 and CDR2: SNHLY, FYNNEI. There are 15 residues in the CDR3. V was clipped by 6 bases and J by 4 bases; unmatched bases: 9.

The CDR3 coding sequence is TGTGCCAGCAGTGAAGCGCGGCAGGGAAGAACCGGGGAGCTGTTTTTT. This translates into CASSEARQGRTGELFF. The V gene is TRBV2, the J gene TRBJ2-2; perhaps TRBD1 as D (5 bases). V dropped 0 bases and J dropped 5 bases, with 13 bases sitting between them. This CDR3 has 16 amino acids. Germline V lookup: CDR1 SNHLY, CDR2 FYNNEI.

The V gene is TRBV19, the J gene TRBJ2-7; D may be TRBD1 or TRBD2 (6 bases each). Trimming pared 4 bases from V and 3 bases from J, leaving 16 bases between. Germline CDR1 LNHDA, CDR2 SQIVND (reference sequence). The CDR3 consists of 15 residues. The CDR3, as DNA: TGTGCCAGTAGTAACCCGCGGGACACCGACTACGAGCAGTACTTC. Translating it yields CASSNPRDTDYEQYF.

V is TRBV10-3 and J is TRBJ1-2, with D possibly being TRBD1 (6 bases). The CDR3 is made up of 12 amino acids. The germline V and J ends were trimmed by 7 bases and 6 bases, with 12 bases remaining between them. The germline gives CDR1 ENHRY, CDR2 SYGVKD. DNA for the CDR3: TGTGCCATCAAGGGTTCAGGGGATGGCTACACCTTC. This sequence encodes CAIKGSGDGYTF.

This clone was seen only a few times. J is TRBJ1-4 and V is TRBV23-1; 10 nucleotides match TRBD1. TRBV23-1 qualifies as an ORF whose function is uncertain. J gave up 2 bases and V 0 bases, and 9 bases lay outside the gene matches. There are 19 residues in the CDR3. The DNA for the CDR3 is TGCGCCAGCAGTCAATCGTGGGACAGGGGTTGGGGGACTAATGAAAAACTGTTTTTT. Residues: CASSQSWDRGWGTNEKLFF.

The chain employs TRBV11-2 and TRBJ2-5, with D possibly matching TRBD2 (6 bases). Germline CDR1 is SGHAT and CDR2 is FQNNGV. V was pared by 2 bases and J by 5 bases, with 18 bases between. This CDR3 has 16 residues. The CDR3 sequence: CASSLLLREVTETQYF. For the CDR3, the DNA is TGTGCCAGCAGCTTACTTTTGAGGGAGGTTACGGAGACCCAGTACTTC.

The chain links TRBV19 to TRBJ1-2; the D gene is possibly TRBD1 (6 bases). Germline CDR1 LNHDA, CDR2 SQIVND (reference sequence). Trimming cost V 4 bases and J 8 bases, with 14 bases left between them. The CDR3 runs 13 residues. For the CDR3, the DNA is TGTGCCAGTAGTAAACAGGGCCCCGGGGGCTACACCTTC. Translated: CASSKQGPGGYTF.

The gene calls are TRBV6-5 and TRBJ1-2; TRBD1 matches at 8 bases. CDR3 length: 12 residues. With V trimmed by 6 bases and J by 7 bases, 4 bases remained unmatched. Germline CDR1 and CDR2: MNHEY and SVGAGI. The CDR3 is CASRDRESGYTF. DNA of the CDR3: TGTGCCAGCAGGGACAGGGAGTCTGGCTACACCTTC.

The rearrangement links TRBV5-1 to TRBJ2-1; the match to TRBD2 covers 11 bases. Germline V gene lookup returns CDR1 SGHRS and CDR2 YFSETQ. CDR3 length: 17 residues. The ends lost 0 bases at V and 4 bases at J; junction bases unmatched: 6. DNA of the CDR3: TGCGCCAGCAGCTTGGGGCCTAGCGGGGGGTTGTACAATGAGCAGTTCTTC. Translated: CASSLGPSGGLYNEQFF.

This chain links TRBV15 with TRBJ2-7; no reliable D call. CDR1 and CDR2 from the germline V gene are LNHNV and YYDKDF (reference sequence). The V end was cut by 7 bases, the J end by 3 bases, with 16 bases between. The CDR3 extends over 14 amino acids. CDR3 sequence reads: CATKLSSGRYEQYF. Here the CDR3 DNA reads TGTGCCACCAAGCTGTCTAGTGGTCGCTACGAGCAGTACTTC.

This chain links TRBV2 with TRBJ1-6, with TRBD1 as a possible D gene (6 bases). Germline values: CDR1 SNHLY, CDR2 FYNNEI. There are 15 residues in the CDR3. The V end lost 3 bases, the J end lost 4 bases, and 10 bases lay between the germline ends. For the CDR3, the DNA is TGTGCCAGCAGTGACCAGGGGCAGTATAATTCACCCCTCCACTTT. Encoded protein: CASSDQGQYNSPLHF.

The genes are TRBV5-1 and TRBJ1-1; perhaps TRBD1 as D (6 bases). Between the trimmed V and J ends, which lost 1 base and 8 bases, there was a span of 9 bases. CDR3 length equals 12 residues. The germline gives CDR1 SGHRS, CDR2 YFSETQ. CDR3 residues: CASSLTGNEAFF. In DNA form, the CDR3 reads TGCGCCAGCAGCTTGACAGGGAACGAAGCTTTCTTT.

V and J are TRBV24-1 and TRBJ2-3, with TRBD2 matching over 7 bases. V dropped 3 bases and J dropped 4; count of bases not matched to a gene: 9. Germline-derived CDR1 and CDR2 are KGHDR and SFDVKD. This CDR3 region has 16 residues. Here the CDR3 DNA reads TGTGCCACCAGTGATCAGAAGGCGGGAGTGGCAGATACGCAGTATTTT. It specifies CATSDQKAGVADTQYF.

The chain links TRBV29-1 to TRBJ1-1; D is unresolved. The CDR3 spans 12 residues. The V gene lost 7 bases and the J gene lost 0 bases, with 9 bases spanning the gap. Germline loops: CDR1 SQVTM, CDR2 ANQGSEA. The CDR3 DNA follows: TGCAGCGCCGCCTCTATGAACACTGAAGCTTTCTTT. Its translation: CSAASMNTEAFF.

The chain employs TRBV9 and TRBJ2-2, with D hard to call. This CDR3 contains 14 residues. Trimming left V 4 bases short and J 7 bases short, with 14 bases between. Per the germline V gene, CDR1 is SGDLS and CDR2 is YYNGEE. In DNA, the CDR3 is TGTGCCAGCAGCCCCCGGGTCGGAGACGGGGAGCTGTTTTTT. This sequence encodes CASSPRVGDGELFF.

As to this clone: This sample includes further DNA sequences coding for the same CDR3. J is TRBJ2-2 and V is TRBV6-5; D is uncertain. The CDR3 sequence is 12 residues long. CDR1 MNHEY and CDR2 SVGAGI come from the germline V gene. V lost 3 bases and J lost 7, with 6 bases in between. The CDR3 DNA is TGTGCCAGCAGTTATAGCCGCGGGGAGCTGTTTTTT. This encodes CASSYSRGELFF.

The V call is TRBV27, the J call TRBJ2-7, with 11 positions matching TRBD2. The V gene end was trimmed by 8 bases and the J gene end by 6 bases; junction bases not matched to a gene: 6. This CDR3 is built from 13 residues. CDR1 and CDR2 (germline): MNHEY, SMNVEV (reference sequence). The CDR3 protein is CASRGTSGGEQYF. For the CDR3, the DNA is TGTGCCAGCCGAGGGACTAGCGGCGGCGAGCAGTACTTC.

This rearrangement joins TRBV6-2 or TRBV6-3 to TRBJ2-3, with 10 bases lining up with TRBD2. CDR1 and CDR2 (germline): MNHEY, SVGEGT. CDR3 length: 16 amino acids. The J segment lost 3 bases and the V segment lost 4 bases, leaving 7 bases of the junction unmatched. The DNA of the CDR3 is TGTGCCAGCAGTTCTGGGACTAGCGAGGGGACAGATACGCAGTATTTT. It specifies CASSSGTSEGTDTQYF.

The genes are TRBV28 and TRBJ1-5, with a weak D call TRBD1 (6 bases). CDR1 and CDR2 from the germline V gene are MDHEN and SYDVKM. V lost 4 bases to trimming and J lost 2 bases, with 12 bases between them. CDR3 length equals 15 residues. CDR3 DNA sequence: TGTGCCAGCAGTTCGGACAGCGGCCGCAATCAGCCCCAGCATTTT. The encoded protein is CASSSDSGRNQPQHF.

This rearrangement joins TRBV11-2 to TRBJ1-1; TRBD1 is a possible D gene (5 bases). The germline V gene has CDR1 SGHAT and CDR2 FQNNGV. Trimming removed 0 bases at V and 1 base at J, with 12 bases between. This CDR3 has 16 residues. DNA for the CDR3: TGTGCCAGCAGCTTAGATGGGGGGAACCGGAACACTGAAGCTTTCTTT. Residues: CASSLDGGNRNTEAFF.